This is a list of T cell receptor beta chains from one sample in a study of blood T cell repertoires in COVID-19. Profiling relied on immunoSEQ multiplex PCR, and the TCRdb table lists in-frame clones only, not all of them. The repertoire includes 200,000 to 300,000 clones, approximately 90% of them detected once, and 4.1% sits in the top ten. The source material was PBMCs or T cells enriched from blood (not recorded which). Receptors were obtained from a woman aged 25 to 39 who had recovered from COVID-19. CDR3s include the opening cysteine and the closing phenylalanine or tryptophan. A D gene is named only where the DNA matches it firmly. Only part of the rows carry a size: once, few, many, or a class if the clone is expanded.

CDR3aa: CASRTLGQDYYGYTF; CDR3nt: TGTGCCAGCAGAACTCTGGGACAGGACTACTATGGCTACACCTTC; v_gene: TRBV28; d_gene: TRBD1; j_gene: TRBJ1-2; abundance: -
CDR3aa: CASSLLLDRGDTQYF; CDR3nt: TGTGCCAGCAGCTTACTCCTAGACAGGGGTGATACGCAGTATTTT; v_gene: TRBV7-9; d_gene: TRBD1; j_gene: TRBJ2-3; abundance: once
CDR3aa: CASSETGTGYNQPQHF; CDR3nt: TGTGCCAGCAGCGAAACCGGGACAGGGTACAATCAGCCCCAGCATTTT; v_gene: TRBV9; d_gene: TRBD1; j_gene: TRBJ1-5; abundance: -
CDR3aa: CSGGQGKDQPQHF; CDR3nt: TGCAGCGGGGGACAGGGTAAGGATCAGCCCCAGCATTTT; v_gene: TRBV29-1; d_gene: TRBD1; j_gene: TRBJ1-5; abundance: -
CDR3aa: CATSRGTSNPEQYF; CDR3nt: TGTGCCACCAGCAGGGGGACTAGCAATCCCGAGCAGTACTTC; v_gene: TRBV15; d_gene: TRBD2; j_gene: TRBJ2-7; abundance: -
CDR3aa: CASTTFQGKETQYF; CDR3nt: TGTGCCAGCACAACATTTCAGGGGAAAGAGACCCAGTACTTC; v_gene: TRBV27; d_gene: -; j_gene: TRBJ2-5; abundance: -
CDR3aa: CASSLRLETEAFF; CDR3nt: TGTGCCAGCAGTTTGAGGTTAGAGACTGAAGCTTTCTTT; v_gene: TRBV28; d_gene: -; j_gene: TRBJ1-1; abundance: -
CDR3aa: CASSATSTPYEQYF; CDR3nt: TGTGCCAGCAGCGCGACTAGCACGCCCTACGAGCAGTACTTC; v_gene: TRBV9; d_gene: TRBD2; j_gene: TRBJ2-7; abundance: -
CDR3aa: CASSRGGVDGTEAFF; CDR3nt: TGTGCCAGCAGCCGAGGGGGGGTAGATGGCACTGAAGCTTTCTTT; v_gene: TRBV4-2; d_gene: -; j_gene: TRBJ1-1; abundance: -
CDR3aa: CASSLAGTGTRLGYTF; CDR3nt: TGTGCCAGCAGCTTGGCAGGGACAGGGACAAGACTTGGCTACACCTTC; v_gene: TRBV5-5; d_gene: TRBD1; j_gene: TRBJ1-2; abundance: few
CDR3aa: CSASLAGDISGANVLTF; CDR3nt: TGCAGTGCTAGTTTGGCAGGGGATATCTCTGGGGCCAACGTCCTGACTTTC; v_gene: TRBV20-1; d_gene: -; j_gene: TRBJ2-6; abundance: -
CDR3aa: CASTPYRGLYNEQFF; CDR3nt: TGTGCCAGCACTCCCTACAGGGGGCTATACAATGAGCAGTTCTTC; v_gene: TRBV25-1; d_gene: TRBD1; j_gene: TRBJ2-1; abundance: once
CDR3aa: CASSYLGTGNGYTF; CDR3nt: TGTGCCAGCAGTTACCTAGGGACAGGGAATGGCTACACCTTC; v_gene: TRBV27; d_gene: TRBD1; j_gene: TRBJ1-2; abundance: -
CDR3aa: CASSFGSGRNQPQHF; CDR3nt: TGTGCCAGCAGCTTCGGATCTGGGCGCAATCAGCCCCAGCATTTT; v_gene: TRBV11-2; d_gene: -; j_gene: TRBJ1-5; abundance: -
CDR3aa: CASSFRGRKNTIYF; CDR3nt: TGTGCCAGCAGTTTTAGGGGGCGGAAAAACACCATATATTTT; v_gene: TRBV28; d_gene: TRBD1; j_gene: TRBJ1-3; abundance: -
CDR3aa: CASSILGKTEAFF; CDR3nt: TGTGCCAGTAGTATACTCGGTAAGACTGAAGCTTTCTTT; v_gene: TRBV19; d_gene: -; j_gene: TRBJ1-1; abundance: -
CDR3aa: CASSRGQGGNYGYTF; CDR3nt: TGTGCCAGCAGCCGCGGACAGGGTGGGAACTATGGCTACACCTTC; v_gene: TRBV3-1/TRBV3-2; d_gene: TRBD1; j_gene: TRBJ1-2; abundance: -
CDR3aa: CASSRPRQGETGELFF; CDR3nt: TGTGCCAGCAGCAGACCTCGACAGGGGGAGACCGGGGAGCTGTTTTTT; v_gene: TRBV7-6; d_gene: TRBD1; j_gene: TRBJ2-2; abundance: -
CDR3aa: CASSHPIGSPEAGGGTGELFF; CDR3nt: TGCGCCAGCAGCCATCCTATCGGGTCCCCAGAGGCGGGAGGCGGCACCGGGGAGCTGTTTTTT; v_gene: TRBV4-3; d_gene: TRBD2; j_gene: TRBJ2-2; abundance: -
CDR3aa: CASSQADRANEQFF; CDR3nt: TGCGCCAGCAGCCAAGCGGACAGGGCCAATGAGCAGTTCTTC; v_gene: TRBV4-3; d_gene: TRBD1; j_gene: TRBJ2-1; abundance: -
CDR3aa: CASSLSPTVKGNQPQHF; CDR3nt: TGTGCCAGCAGCTTGTCCCCGACAGTCAAGGGGAATCAGCCCCAGCATTTT; v_gene: TRBV5-6; d_gene: -; j_gene: TRBJ1-5; abundance: -
CDR3aa: CASSPGRDSNQPQHF; CDR3nt: TGTGCCAGTAGTCCGGGGAGGGATAGCAATCAGCCCCAGCATTTT; v_gene: TRBV19; d_gene: -; j_gene: TRBJ1-5; abundance: -
CDR3aa: CASSQFFTGYNEQFF; CDR3nt: TGTGCCAGCAGCCAATTTTTTACAGGATACAATGAGCAGTTCTTC; v_gene: TRBV3-1/TRBV3-2; d_gene: -; j_gene: TRBJ2-1; abundance: -
CDR3aa: CASRPTSGRQETQYF; CDR3nt: TGCGCCAGCAGACCGACTAGCGGGCGCCAAGAGACCCAGTACTTC; v_gene: TRBV5-1; d_gene: TRBD2; j_gene: TRBJ2-5; abundance: -
CDR3aa: CAWTGDWETQYF; CDR3nt: TGTGCCTGGACGGGGGATTGGGAGACCCAGTACTTC; v_gene: TRBV30; d_gene: -; j_gene: TRBJ2-5; abundance: -
CDR3aa: CASSQGVKWREARRDEQFF; CDR3nt: TGCGCCAGCAGCCAAGGGGTGAAGTGGCGGGAGGCCAGGAGGGATGAGCAGTTCTTC; v_gene: TRBV4-3; d_gene: TRBD2; j_gene: TRBJ2-1; abundance: few
CDR3aa: CASSHFTGLAEGGQYF; CDR3nt: TGCGCCAGCAGCCATTTCACTGGGCTAGCGGAAGGAGGGCAGTACTTC; v_gene: TRBV4-1; d_gene: TRBD2; j_gene: TRBJ2-7; abundance: -
CDR3aa: CATLRLGTKEVLNGYTF; CDR3nt: TGTGCCACCCTACGGCTCGGGACAAAAGAGGTGTTGAATGGCTACACCTTC; v_gene: TRBV28; d_gene: -; j_gene: TRBJ1-2; abundance: -